This T cell receptor (beta chain) came from a study of technical replicates of blood from a few donors. Profiling relied on immunoSEQ multiplex PCR, and the TCRdb table lists in-frame clones only, not all of them. The repertoire holds tens of thousands of clones, with about 95% as singletons. This clone was seen a single time. This CDR3 is 14 amino acids long. Germline lookup yields CDR1 PRHDT and CDR2 FYEKMQ (reference sequence). Trimming took 5 bases from V and 6 from J, leaving 13 bases between them. The sequence came from a human donor in good health. V and J are TRBV13 and TRBJ2-2; D is perhaps TRBD1 (5 bases). Sequenced input: T cells isolated from PBMCs. Here the CDR3 DNA reads TGTGCCAGCAGCCCAGACAGACAGCCCGGGGAGCTGTTTTTT. This translates into CASSPDRQPGELFF.